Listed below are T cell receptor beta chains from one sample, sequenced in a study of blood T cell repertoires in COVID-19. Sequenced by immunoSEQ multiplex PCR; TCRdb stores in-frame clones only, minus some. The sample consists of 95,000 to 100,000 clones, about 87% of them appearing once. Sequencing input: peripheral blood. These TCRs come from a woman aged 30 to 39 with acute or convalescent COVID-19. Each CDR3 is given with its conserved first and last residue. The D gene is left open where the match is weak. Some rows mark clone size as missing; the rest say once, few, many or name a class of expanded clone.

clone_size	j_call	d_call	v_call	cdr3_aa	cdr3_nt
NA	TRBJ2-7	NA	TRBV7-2	CASSPERGGYEQYF	TGTGCCAGCTCCCCCGAGAGGGGGGGCTACGAGCAGTACTTC
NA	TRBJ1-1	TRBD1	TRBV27	CASSFDRVGTEAFF	TGTGCCAGCAGTTTCGACAGGGTTGGGACTGAAGCTTTCTTT
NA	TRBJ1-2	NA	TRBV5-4	CASSSILDLGGYGYTF	TGTGCCAGCAGCTCAATCCTGGACCTCGGGGGCTATGGCTACACCTTC
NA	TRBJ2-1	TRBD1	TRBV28	CASAKQGSNEQFF	TGTGCCAGCGCTAAACAGGGGTCCAATGAGCAGTTCTTC
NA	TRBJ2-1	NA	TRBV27	CASISRGGSYNEQFF	TGTGCCAGCATCTCAAGGGGGGGGTCCTACAATGAGCAGTTCTTC
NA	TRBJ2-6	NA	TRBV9	CASSVYGISGANVLTF	TGTGCCAGCAGCGTTTACGGGATCTCTGGGGCCAACGTCCTGACTTTC
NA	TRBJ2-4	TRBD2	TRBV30	CAWATSGKNIQYF	TGTGCCTGGGCCACTAGCGGTAAAAACATTCAGTACTTC
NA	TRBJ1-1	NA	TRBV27	CASSYNRVSEAFF	TGTGCCAGCAGCTACAACAGGGTTTCTGAAGCTTTCTTT
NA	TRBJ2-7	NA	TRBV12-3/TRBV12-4	CASSLKEYEQYF	TGTGCCAGCAGTTTAAAGGAGTATGAGCAGTACTTC
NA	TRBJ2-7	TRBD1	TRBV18	CASSGTGTGRVYEQYF	TGTGCCAGCTCGGGGACAGGGACTGGAAGAGTCTACGAGCAGTACTTC
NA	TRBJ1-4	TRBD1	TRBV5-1	CASAGGDEKLFF	TGCGCCAGCGCAGGGGGAGATGAAAAACTGTTTTTT
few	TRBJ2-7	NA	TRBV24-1	CATSKKAGLQQYF	TGTGCCACCAGTAAGAAGGCGGGGTTGCAGCAGTACTTC
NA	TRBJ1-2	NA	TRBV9	CASSVSGERNYGYTF	TGTGCCAGCAGCGTAAGCGGGGAACGCAACTATGGCTACACCTTC
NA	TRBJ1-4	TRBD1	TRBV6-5	CASSQRGTGEKLFF	TGTGCCAGCAGCCAACGCGGGACAGGAGAAAAACTGTTTTTT
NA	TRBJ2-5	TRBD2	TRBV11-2	CASSRGGERTQETQYF	TGTGCCAGCAGCCGTGGGGGGGAAAGGACTCAAGAGACCCAGTACTTC
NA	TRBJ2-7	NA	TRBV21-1	CASSKGDSPYEQYF	TGTGCCAGCAGCAAAGGAGACAGTCCCTACGAGCAGTACTTC
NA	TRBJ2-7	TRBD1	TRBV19	CASSFGTGGEQYF	TGTGCCAGTAGTTTCGGGACAGGGGGAGAGCAGTACTTC
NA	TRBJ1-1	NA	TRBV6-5	CASSSQNRGFTEAFF	TGTGCCAGCAGTTCGCAAAATAGGGGGTTCACTGAAGCTTTCTTT
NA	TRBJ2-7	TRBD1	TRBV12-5	CASAPGTGRTYEQYF	TGTGCTAGTGCCCCCGGGACAGGCCGGACCTACGAGCAGTACTTC
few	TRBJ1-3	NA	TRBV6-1	CASSEAHGQGLSGNTIYF	TGTGCCAGCAGTGAAGCCCATGGGCAGGGACTCTCTGGAAACACCATATATTTT
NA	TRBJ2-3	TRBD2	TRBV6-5	CASRGGKIHTDTQYF	TGTGCCAGCAGGGGAGGGAAGATACACACGGATACGCAGTATTTT
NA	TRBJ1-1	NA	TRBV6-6	CASVTGNTEAFF	TGTGCCAGCGTAACAGGGAACACTGAAGCTTTCTTT